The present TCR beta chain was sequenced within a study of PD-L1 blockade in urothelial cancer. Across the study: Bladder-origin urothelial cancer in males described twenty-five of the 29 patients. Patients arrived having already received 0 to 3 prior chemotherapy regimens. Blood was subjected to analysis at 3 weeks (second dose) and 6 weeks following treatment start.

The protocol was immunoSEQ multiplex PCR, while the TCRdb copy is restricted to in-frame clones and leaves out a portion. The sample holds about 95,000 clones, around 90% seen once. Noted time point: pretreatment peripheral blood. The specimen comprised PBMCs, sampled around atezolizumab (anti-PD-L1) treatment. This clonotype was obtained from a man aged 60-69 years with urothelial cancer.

The CDR3 coding sequence is TGTGCCGGGGGACAGGGAGGCGGTCAGCCCCAGCATTTT. Translation: CAGGQGGGQPQHF. The chain employs TRBV30 and TRBJ1-5; TRBD1 aligns across 9 bases. Germline trimming cut 8 bases from V and 6 bases from J; bases unmatched to any gene: 8. This CDR3 region has 13 residues. CDR1 is GTSNPN, CDR2 SVGIG, per germline (reference sequence).